The 14 T cell receptor beta chains reported below all come from one sample, sequenced in a study of Ad26.COV2.S vaccination and SARS-CoV-2 variants. The method was immunoSEQ multiplex PCR; TCRdb's version includes in-frame clones alone and lacks a portion of them. The sample has 410,000 or so clones, 75% to 95% seen once. Documented treatment: roughly 18 received Ad26.COV2.S at low or high dose, single or two shots; 5 received placebo; per-sample allocation not given. Samples analyzed were those drawn on day 63 after the first vaccine or placebo injection. The starting material was peripheral blood, obtained in a trial of Ad26.COV2.S vaccine versus placebo. The origin of the receptors is a person aged 18-60 years who received the Ad26.COV2.S COVID-19 vaccine or a placebo.

The table lists this clone with a few counts. The DNA of the CDR3 is TGTGCCAGCACCCCCGGGGACAGATTTAACTATGGCTACACCTTC. The encoded protein is CASTPGDRFNYGYTF. This rearrangement joins TRBV28 to TRBJ1-2, with 7 positions matching TRBD1. The germline CDR1 and CDR2 sequences are MDHEN and SYDVKM. This CDR3 spans 15 amino acids. The V segment lost 7 bases and the J segment 1 base; nucleotides outside the gene matches: 9.

The genes are TRBV28 and TRBJ1-5; no reliable D call. The V gene's germline CDR1 is MDHEN and CDR2 SYDVKM. CDR3 length: 16 amino acids. V was cut by 8 bases and J by 6 bases, with 23 bases left in between. The CDR3 region has the DNA TGTGCCAGCCACACGCCGGGCGTGGGGAAAGGTCAGCCCCAGCATTTT. Translated, it gives CASHTPGVGKGQPQHF.

The chain employs TRBV2 and TRBJ2-5; D remains ambiguous. The V end lost 3 bases, the J end lost 6 bases, and 11 bases lay between the germline ends. Germline lookup yields CDR1 SNHLY and CDR2 FYNNEI. This CDR3 has 13 amino acids. The DNA of the CDR3 is TGTGCCAGCAGTGATTCTTACTCGCAGACCCAGTACTTC. Protein sequence: CASSDSYSQTQYF.

The chain carries TRBV7-2 and TRBJ2-7; D ambiguous. The length of the CDR3 is 13 residues. With 5 bases removed from V and 2 bases from J, the gap between germline ends came to 10 bases. CDR1 and CDR2 from the germline V gene are SGHTA and FQGNSA. CDR3 loop: CASSPRHTYEQYF. The CDR3 DNA is TGTGCCAGCAGCCCCCGTCATACCTACGAGCAGTACTTC.

The rearrangement joins TRBV3-1 (or the pseudogene TRBV3-2) to TRBJ1-3; the D is unclear. The germline V and J ends were trimmed by 6 bases and 0 bases, with 12 bases remaining between them. The CDR3 length is 15 residues. Germline V CDR1 and CDR2: LGHDT, YNNKEL (reference sequence). CDR3 protein: CASSLDQSSGNTIYF. The DNA for the CDR3 is TGTGCCAGCAGTCTGGACCAGAGCTCTGGAAACACCATATATTTT.

The genes are TRBV13 and TRBJ2-5; the match to TRBD1 covers 7 bases. Germline CDR1 and CDR2: PRHDT and FYEKMQ (reference sequence). The CDR3 sequence is 14 residues long. Germline trimming cut 5 bases from V and 2 bases from J; bases unmatched to any gene: 5. Here the CDR3 reads CASSAGTAQETQYF. CDR3 nucleotide sequence: TGTGCCAGCAGCGCCGGGACAGCTCAAGAGACCCAGTACTTC.

The CDR3 sequence: CASSTPLGGTGNTIYF. DNA of the CDR3: TGTGCCAGTAGTACCCCCCTAGGGGGGACTGGAAACACCATATATTTT. The chain carries TRBV19 and TRBJ1-3; D is perhaps TRBD1 (6 bases). With 4 bases removed from V and 2 bases from J, the gap between germline ends came to 15 bases. CDR3 length: 16 amino acids. Per the germline V gene, CDR1 is LNHDA and CDR2 is SQIVND (reference sequence).

The chain combines TRBV27 with TRBJ2-7, with 11 bases that match TRBD2. The CDR3 is made up of 15 amino acids. J lost 5 bases, V lost 2 bases, and 5 bases had no gene match. Germline V lookup: CDR1 MNHEY, CDR2 SMNVEV (reference sequence). Here the CDR3 DNA reads TGTGCCAGCAGTTTAGGCGCTAGCGGGAGGAACGAGCAGTACTTC. Protein product: CASSLGASGRNEQYF.

The chain is built from TRBV4-3 and TRBJ2-1; 15 nucleotides agree with TRBD2. With 3 bases clipped from V and 7 bases from J, the junction kept 7 bases outside the gene matches. Germline-derived CDR1 and CDR2 are LGHNA and YSLEER. The CDR3 is 17 amino acids. The CDR3 protein is CASSQASGTSGRNEQFF. The CDR3 DNA is TGCGCCAGCAGCCAGGCGTCCGGGACTAGCGGGAGGAATGAGCAGTTCTTC.

The J gene is TRBJ2-1, the V gene TRBV24-1; D call uncertain. The CDR3 consists of 15 residues. The V end lost 2 bases, the J end lost 3 bases, and 10 bases lay between the germline ends. Germline CDR1 and CDR2: KGHDR and SFDVKD. The DNA of the CDR3 is TGTGCCACCAGTGATTGGGGAAATGGCTACAATGAGCAGTTCTTC. Its translation: CATSDWGNGYNEQFF.

The V call is TRBV29-1, the J call TRBJ2-3, with 7 bases identical to TRBD2. Germline V gene sequence: CDR1 SQVTM, CDR2 ANQGSEA. The ends lost 6 bases at V and 3 bases at J; junction bases unmatched: 9. This CDR3 spans 14 amino acids. CDR3 sequence reads: CSVALGGSTDTQYF. CDR3 nucleotides: TGCAGCGTGGCTCTGGGCGGGAGTACAGATACGCAGTATTTT.

V and J are TRBV6-5 and TRBJ2-2; TRBD2 aligns across 7 bases. Germline loops: CDR1 MNHEY, CDR2 SVGAGI. Trimming at V came to 5 bases and at J to 6 bases, leaving 9 bases not matched to a gene. CDR3 length: 15 residues. The CDR3 sequence is CASSTGGRAAGELFF. The CDR3 DNA sequence: TGTGCCAGCAGTACAGGTGGGAGGGCCGCCGGGGAGCTGTTTTTT.

The chain uses TRBV5-4 and TRBJ2-1, with no clear D. The CDR3 consists of 14 residues. CDR1 SGHNT and CDR2 YYREEE come from the germline V gene (reference sequence). V gave up 0 bases and J gave up 8 bases, with 12 bases separating them. The CDR3 reads CASSLESGFDEQFF. The CDR3 DNA sequence: TGTGCCAGCAGCTTGGAATCCGGGTTCGATGAGCAGTTCTTC. Using reference TRBV5-4 and TRBJ2-1 for the parts outside the CDR3, the full variable domain is ETGVTQSPTHLIKTRGQQVTLRCSSQSGHNTVSWYQQALGQGPQFIFQYYREEENGRGNFPPRFSGLQFPNYSSELNVNALELDDSALYLCASSLESGFDEQFFGPGTRLTVL.

CDR3 amino acids: CASSVADHEQYF. Here the CDR3 DNA reads TGTGCCAGCAGCGTAGCTGACCACGAGCAGTACTTC. The gene calls are TRBV9 and TRBJ2-7; D unresolved. The germline V gene has CDR1 SGDLS and CDR2 YYNGEE. The CDR3 totals 12 residues. V was trimmed by 0 bases and J by 5 bases, leaving 6 bases between them.